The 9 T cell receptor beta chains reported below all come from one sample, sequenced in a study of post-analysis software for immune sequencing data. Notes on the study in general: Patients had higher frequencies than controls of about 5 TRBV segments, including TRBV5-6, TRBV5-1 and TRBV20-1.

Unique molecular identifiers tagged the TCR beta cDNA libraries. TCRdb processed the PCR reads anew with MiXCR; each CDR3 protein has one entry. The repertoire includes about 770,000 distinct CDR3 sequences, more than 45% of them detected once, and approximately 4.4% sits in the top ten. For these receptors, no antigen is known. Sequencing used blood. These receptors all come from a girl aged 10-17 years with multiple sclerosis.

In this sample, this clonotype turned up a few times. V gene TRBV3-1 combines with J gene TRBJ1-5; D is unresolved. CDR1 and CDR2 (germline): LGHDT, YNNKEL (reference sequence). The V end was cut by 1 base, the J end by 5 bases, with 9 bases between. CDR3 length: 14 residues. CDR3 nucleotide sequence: TGTGCCAGCAGCCAAGGTCGTTTGGATCAGCCCCAGCATTTT. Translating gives CASSQGRLDQPQHF.

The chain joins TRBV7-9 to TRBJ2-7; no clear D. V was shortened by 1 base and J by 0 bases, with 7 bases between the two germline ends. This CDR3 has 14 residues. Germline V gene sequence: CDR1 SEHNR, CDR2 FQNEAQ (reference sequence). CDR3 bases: TGTGCCAGCAGCTTAGGCATAAACTCCTACGAGCAGTACTTC. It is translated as CASSLGINSYEQYF.

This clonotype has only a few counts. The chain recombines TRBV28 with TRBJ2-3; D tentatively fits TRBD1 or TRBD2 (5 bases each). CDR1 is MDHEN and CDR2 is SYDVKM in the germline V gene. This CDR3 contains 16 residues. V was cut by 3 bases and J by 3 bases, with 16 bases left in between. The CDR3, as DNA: TGTGCCAGCAGTTTCCCTCAGGGCGGGCTGACAGATACGCAGTATTTT. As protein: CASSFPQGGLTDTQYF.

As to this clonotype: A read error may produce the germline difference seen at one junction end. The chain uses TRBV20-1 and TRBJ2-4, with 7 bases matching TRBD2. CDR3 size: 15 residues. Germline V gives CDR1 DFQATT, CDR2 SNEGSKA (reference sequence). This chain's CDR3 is CSARDAAGAKNIRYF. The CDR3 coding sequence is TGCAGTGCTAGAGATGCGGCGGGAGCCAAAAACATTCGGTACTTC.

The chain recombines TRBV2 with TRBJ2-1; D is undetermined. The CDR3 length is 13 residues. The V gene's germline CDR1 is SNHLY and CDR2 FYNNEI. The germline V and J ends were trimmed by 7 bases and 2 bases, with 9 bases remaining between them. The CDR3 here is CASIGTPYNEQFF. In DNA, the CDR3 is TGTGCCAGCATCGGCACACCCTACAATGAGCAGTTCTTC.

CDR3 sequence: CSARRTTYGYEQYF. The CDR3 DNA is TGCAGTGCTAGACGGACCACTTATGGCTACGAGCAGTACTTC. V is TRBV20-1 and J is TRBJ2-7, with D hard to call. The V and J ends lost 2 bases and 3 bases respectively, with 14 bases between them. Germline V gene sequence: CDR1 DFQATT, CDR2 SNEGSKA (reference sequence). The CDR3 is made up of 14 amino acids.

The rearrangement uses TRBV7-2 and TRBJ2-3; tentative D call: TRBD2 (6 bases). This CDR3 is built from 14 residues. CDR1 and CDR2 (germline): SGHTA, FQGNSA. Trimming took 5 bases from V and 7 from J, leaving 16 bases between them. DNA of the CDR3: TGTGCCAGCAGCCCGACTAGAAACTCGAATACGCAGTATTTT. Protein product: CASSPTRNSNTQYF.

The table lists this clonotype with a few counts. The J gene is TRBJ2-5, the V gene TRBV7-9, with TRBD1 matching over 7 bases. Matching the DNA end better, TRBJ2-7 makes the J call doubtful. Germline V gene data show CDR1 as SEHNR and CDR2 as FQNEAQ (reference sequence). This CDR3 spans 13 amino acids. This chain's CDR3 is CASSSDRVYEQYF. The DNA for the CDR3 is TGTGCCAGCAGCTCCGACAGGGTCTACGAGCAGTACTTC.

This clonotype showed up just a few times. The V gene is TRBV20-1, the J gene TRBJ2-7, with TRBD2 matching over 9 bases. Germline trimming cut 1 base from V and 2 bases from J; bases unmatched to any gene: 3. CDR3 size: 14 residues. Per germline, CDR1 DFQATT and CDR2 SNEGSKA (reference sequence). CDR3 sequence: CSARVGGRAYEQYF. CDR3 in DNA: TGCAGTGCTAGAGTTGGCGGGAGGGCCTACGAGCAGTACTTC.